The rows below give T cell receptor beta chains drawn from one sample of a study of T cell responses to AZD1222 COVID-19 vaccine. The table came from immunoSEQ multiplex PCR; TCRdb's copy has only in-frame clones and leaves some out. The repertoire holds over 150,000 clones, with about 90% as singletons. The specimen was peripheral blood, collected on day 0 of MenACWY control vaccination. Receptors were obtained from an adult in good health. Each CDR3 is given with its conserved first and last residue. D genes are given only for firm matches. Expanded clones get a size class; other rows say once, few or many, or leave the size out.

>TRBJ1-5|NA|NA|TRBV2
TGTGCCAGCAGTGAGGACACAAATCAGCCCCAGCATTTT
CASSEDTNQPQHF
>TRBJ2-1|NA|once|TRBV19
TGTGCCAGTAGTATCCTCTTTGATGAGCAGTTCTTC
CASSILFDEQFF
>TRBJ1-2|TRBD1|NA|TRBV6-4
TGTGCCAGCAGTCCGACAGGGTATGGCTACACCTTC
CASSPTGYGYTF
>TRBJ1-1|NA|NA|TRBV28
TGTGCCAGCAGTTTATTGCGGAACACTGAAGCTTTCTTT
CASSLLRNTEAFF
>TRBJ2-3|TRBD2|NA|TRBV6-2/TRBV6-3
TGTGCCAGCAGCCCCCCGAGCGGGAGTTCGTCAGATACGCAGTATTTT
CASSPPSGSSSDTQYF
>TRBJ1-1|NA|NA|TRBV28
TGTGCCAGCAGTTTAATCCGGGCGAACACTGAAGCTTTCTTT
CASSLIRANTEAFF
>TRBJ2-6|NA|NA|TRBV5-8
TGTGCCAGCAGCCCTAGGATCGGGGCCAACGTCCTGACTTTC
CASSPRIGANVLTF
>TRBJ2-7|NA|NA|TRBV5-1
TGCGCCAGCAGGCGGTCAGGCACCTACGAGCAGTACTTC
CASRRSGTYEQYF
>TRBJ1-2|TRBD1|few|TRBV9
TGTGCCAGCAGCGTAACAGGGGGATCGGGTGGCTACACCTTC
CASSVTGGSGGYTF
>TRBJ1-5|TRBD1|few|TRBV28
TGTGCCAGCAGAAAATGGGAGATAGGGACAGGGGCATTGCCCCAGCATTTT
CASRKWEIGTGALPQHF
>TRBJ2-3|NA|NA|TRBV5-4
TGTGCCAGCAGCTTGCGGCAGGGCACAGATACGCAGTATTTT
CASSLRQGTDTQYF
>TRBJ2-2|TRBD2|NA|TRBV5-1
TGCGCCAGCAGCTTGGCCTTAGCGGGGTATATCGGGGAGCTGTTTTTT
CASSLALAGYIGELFF
>TRBJ2-7|NA|NA|TRBV6-2/TRBV6-3
TGTGCCAGCAGTTCCATCGACTACCGCGAGCAGTACTTC
CASSSIDYREQYF
>TRBJ2-5|TRBD1|NA|TRBV5-4
TGTGCCAGCAGCCTACCAACAGGGGGTACCCAGTACTTC
CASSLPTGGTQYF
>TRBJ2-1|TRBD2|NA|TRBV7-8
TGTGCCAGCAGCCGGCGACTAGCGGGAGGGCCCCTAAGGCAGTTCTTC
CASSRRLAGGPLRQFF
>TRBJ1-2|TRBD1|NA|TRBV29-1
TGCAGCGGAGGGGGGACAGGGGGCCTTGCCTACACCTTC
CSGGGTGGLAYTF
>TRBJ1-6|NA|NA|TRBV6-1
TGTGCCAGCAGTGCCCTTCGGGAATCAGGAAATTCACCCCTCCACTTT
CASSALRESGNSPLHF
>TRBJ2-2|TRBD1|few|TRBV10-2
TGCGCCAGCAGTGGAGCAGGGGGCACCGGGGAGCTGTTTTTT
CASSGAGGTGELFF
>TRBJ2-5|TRBD1|NA|TRBV10-1
TGCGCCAGCAGTGATTCCGGGACAGCGTACCAAGAGACCCAGTACTTC
CASSDSGTAYQETQYF
>TRBJ1-1|TRBD1|NA|TRBV5-5
TGTGCCAGCAGCTTGAGGGCAGGGGGCACTGAAGCTTTCTTT
CASSLRAGGTEAFF
>TRBJ2-3|TRBD2|NA|TRBV19
TGTGCCAGTAGTATAGATCGTGGTAGCGGGATGGATACGCAGTATTTT
CASSIDRGSGMDTQYF
>TRBJ1-5|TRBD1|NA|TRBV27
TGTGCCAGCTCCTCTCTAACCGGGACAGGGGAGAATCAGCCCCAGCATTTT
CASSSLTGTGENQPQHF
>TRBJ1-2|NA|NA|TRBV19
TGTGCCAGTACCCCGGCCGACAGGCGCTATGGCTACACCTTC
CASTPADRRYGYTF
>TRBJ2-7|TRBD1|once|TRBV7-2
TGTGCCAGCAGCTTATCAACAGGGGGCTACGAGCAGTACTTC
CASSLSTGGYEQYF